What follows are 15 T cell receptor beta chains derived from one specimen sequenced in a study of blood T cell repertoires in COVID-19. Here immunoSEQ multiplex PCR was the method, and the copy in TCRdb shows in-frame clones only, minus some. The table has tens of thousands of clones, about 96% seen once. Material: peripheral blood. These receptors came from a human donor with active COVID-19. The donor label of this sample is uncertain.

The chain couples TRBV3-1 (or the pseudogene TRBV3-2) to TRBJ2-3; 11 bases fit TRBD2. Germline CDR1 and CDR2: LGHDT and YNNKEL (reference sequence). With 1 base clipped from V and 3 bases from J, the junction kept 6 bases outside the gene matches. The CDR3 extends over 17 amino acids. CDR3: CASSQGSGGAGTDTQYF. CDR3 DNA: TGTGCCAGCAGCCAAGGTAGCGGGGGGGCGGGGACAGATACGCAGTATTTT.

The V and J genes are TRBV11-3 and TRBJ1-6; no clear D gene. CDR1 is SGHNT and CDR2 is YENEEA in the germline V gene. The length of the CDR3 is 17 residues. V shed 3 bases and J shed 0 bases, with 12 bases lying between them. This CDR3 is CASSFIGASSYNSPLHF. DNA of the CDR3: TGTGCCAGCAGCTTTATCGGAGCCAGCTCCTATAATTCACCCCTCCACTTT. Using reference TRBV11-3 and TRBJ1-6 for the parts outside the CDR3, the full variable domain is EAGVVQSPRYKIIEKKQPVAFWCNPISGHNTLYWYLQNLGQGPELLIRYENEEAVDDSQLPKDRFSAERLKGVDSTLKIQPAELGDSAVYLCASSFIGASSYNSPLHFGNGTRLTVT.

The chain carries TRBV29-1 and TRBJ1-1; D is perhaps TRBD1 (5 bases). The germline V and J ends were trimmed by 6 bases and 1 base, with 15 bases remaining between them. Germline CDR1 reads SQVTM; CDR2 reads ANQGSEA. The CDR3 has 14 residues. The CDR3 spells CSVGVNGGNTEAFF. The CDR3 nucleotides read TGCAGCGTGGGCGTCAACGGGGGGAACACTGAAGCTTTCTTT.

This clone was picked up a small number of times. This chain's CDR3 is CASSTPSGGPRRSYEQYF. CDR3 in DNA: TGTGCCAGTAGTACCCCCTCGGGGGGCCCTCGACGCTCCTACGAGCAGTACTTC. The chain uses TRBV19 and TRBJ2-7; the D gene is possibly TRBD2 (7 bases). The CDR3 runs 18 residues. CDR1 and CDR2 (germline): LNHDA, SQIVND (reference sequence). V gave up 4 bases and J gave up 0 bases, with 22 bases separating them.

The chain employs TRBV9 and TRBJ1-3; D gene uncertain. CDR1 and CDR2 (germline): SGDLS, YYNGEE. V lost 5 bases to trimming and J lost 0 bases, with 9 bases between them. The CDR3 length is 14 residues. CDR3 region: CASRRGDSGNTIYF. Here the CDR3 DNA reads TGTGCCAGCAGGCGGGGAGACTCTGGAAACACCATATATTTT.

The chain recombines TRBV5-1 with TRBJ2-7; 9 bases are shared with TRBD2. Germline assignment: CDR1 SGHRS and CDR2 YFSETQ. Trimming removed 0 bases from V and 9 bases from J; junction bases left unmatched: 4. There are 13 residues in the CDR3. The CDR3 nucleotides are TGCGCCAGCAGCTTGGGAGCGGGAGGCGGGCAGTACTTC. Protein product: CASSLGAGGGQYF.

DNA of the CDR3: TGTGCCAGCAGCCGATATACCCGACTAGCCCTTCAAGAGACCCAGTACTTC. It yields the protein CASSRYTRLALQETQYF. The chain is built from TRBV3-1 (or the pseudogene TRBV3-2) and TRBJ2-5, with 7 bases lining up with TRBD2. The CDR3 has 17 amino acids. CDR1 LGHDT and CDR2 YNNKEL come from the germline V gene (reference sequence). V was pared by 4 bases and J by 2 bases, with 13 bases of the junction left unmatched.

In DNA form, the CDR3 reads TGTGCCAGCAGCCCGGCGGGGATAAATCAGCCCCAGCATTTT. Protein product: CASSPAGINQPQHF. The J gene is TRBJ1-5, the V gene TRBV6-5; unclear D gene. Germline loops: CDR1 MNHEY, CDR2 SVGAGI. CDR3 length equals 14 residues. The V and J ends lost 6 bases and 4 bases respectively, with 13 bases between them.

The chain links TRBV28 to TRBJ1-5; weak D call: TRBD1 (6 bases). Germline lookup yields CDR1 MDHEN and CDR2 SYDVKM. Trimming left V 4 bases short and J 4 bases short, with 14 bases between. The length of the CDR3 is 15 residues. The chain's CDR3 is CASSSMDSLNQPQHF. CDR3 nucleotides: TGTGCCAGCAGTTCCATGGACAGTTTAAATCAGCCCCAGCATTTT.

Regarding this clone: No DNA is shown, since the ends of the CDR3 on it are uncertain; the CDR3 is the one TCRdb lists. The J gene is TRBJ2-5, the V gene TRBV12-3 or TRBV12-4; the table calls TRBD2, which could not be checked here. The CDR3 contains 12 residues when both ends are counted. CDR3 loop: CASSNILETQYF.

V gene TRBV19 combines with J gene TRBJ2-4; TRBD1 matches at 7 bases. Germline V gene data show CDR1 as LNHDA and CDR2 as SQIVND (reference sequence). The CDR3 consists of 18 residues. Losses at the gene ends were 5 bases for V and 0 bases for J; bases not matched to a gene: 13. The CDR3 DNA reads as TGTGCCAGTAGTCCTACTCGAGGGGGCGAACTAGCCAAAAACATTCAGTACTTC. Protein sequence: CASSPTRGGELAKNIQYF. The full variable domain, its missing parts supplied by reference TRBV19 and TRBJ2-4, is DGGITQSPKYLFRKEGQNVTLSCEQNLNHDAMYWYRQDPGQGLRLIYYSQIVNDFQKGDIAEGYSVSREKKESFPLTVTSAQKNPTAFYLCASSPTRGGELAKNIQYFGAGTRLSVL.

The V call is TRBV5-1, the J call TRBJ2-2, with 9 bases matching TRBD1. Germline CDR1 and CDR2: SGHRS and YFSETQ. The CDR3 runs 19 residues. J was trimmed by 1 base and V by 2 bases; bases with no gene match: 12. CDR3 sequence: CASSFEGPGTGMNTGELFF. CDR3 sequence (DNA): TGCGCCAGCAGCTTTGAGGGTCCCGGGACAGGGATGAACACCGGGGAGCTGTTTTTT.

The chain combines TRBV5-1 with TRBJ2-7; 11 positions agree with TRBD2. The CDR3 extends over 14 amino acids. The junction had 3 bases not matched to a gene; V was cut back by 4 bases and J by 3 bases. Looked up from germline, CDR1 is SGHRS and CDR2 is YFSETQ. Here the CDR3 reads CASSPGTSGYEQYF. The CDR3 DNA is TGCGCCAGCAGCCCGGGGACTAGCGGCTACGAGCAGTACTTC. Combining the CDR3 with reference TRBV5-1 and TRBJ2-7 gives the whole variable domain KAGVTQTPRYLIKTRGQQVTLSCSPISGHRSVSWYQQTPGQGLQFLFEYFSETQRNKGNFPGRFSGRQFSNSRSEMNVSTLELGDSALYLCASSPGTSGYEQYFGPGTRLTVT.

The chain combines TRBV11-3 with TRBJ2-5; D possibly corresponds to TRBD2 (5 bases). V was cut by 5 bases and J by 7 bases, with 14 bases left in between. CDR3 length equals 13 residues. The germline V gene has CDR1 SGHNT and CDR2 YENEEA. The CDR3 region has the DNA TGTGCCAGCAGCCGGGGTTCCCCGGGGACCCAGTACTTC. It encodes CASSRGSPGTQYF.

This chain uses TRBV4-2 with TRBJ2-5; D is possibly TRBD1 (6 bases). Germline V gene data show CDR1 as LGHNA and CDR2 as YNFKEQ. The V and J ends lost 1 base and 5 bases respectively, with 20 bases between them. This CDR3 is built from 17 residues. The CDR3 is CASSQVWGPAGVETQYF. CDR3 nucleotides: TGTGCCAGCAGCCAAGTCTGGGGGCCGGCAGGGGTGGAGACCCAGTACTTC.